This record concerns one T cell receptor beta chain sequence. Its antigen is not yet known. Nothing much larger sits one base from this clone, and base qualities are not available. This sample is drawn from a study of T cell changes during pregnancy in multiple sclerosis (dated by TCRdb to about 2019). For the study in its entirety: Changes in the T cell repertoire over the course of pregnancy were examined in this study in women with multiple sclerosis.

Library construction relied on the immunoSEQ multiplex PCR assay. The immuneACCESS repertoire file appears here via TCRdb, limited to in-frame rearrangements. These files lack a portion of the clones; in checked studies, under half of the deficit traces to unresolved V genes, and the cause of the others is not known. The sample data list around 68,000 clones, and 75% to 95% of these were observed just once. The top ten hold 1% to 1.5% of the sample. From the cysteine up to the phenylalanine, the CDR3 has a length of 14 residues. The retained sequence is limited to the CDR3, 42 bases, with the frame set at the first base. Trimming costs V 4 bases and J 8 bases, and their ends lie 14 bases apart. The CDR1 and CDR2 encoded by the germline V gene (reference sequence) are SSHAT and FNYEAQ.

The TCR sequence derives from a female donor in good health, enrolled as a control in a pregnancy study. The input for sequencing was peripheral blood, taken after pregnancy. Recombination joined TRBV7-7 with TRBJ1-4; confidence is insufficient to name the D gene. In nucleotides, the sequence is TGTGCCAGCAGCTCCGGGAGGGTAGGGGAAAAACTGTTTTTT. Translation gives CASSSGRVGEKLFF.